This T cell receptor (beta chain) originates from a study of blood T cells in healthy people across ages. Primed by a sample-barcoded 5' primer and a J-beta primer mix, a second PCR proceeded for roughly 6 to 12 cycles. MiXCR, run by TCRdb on the 5' RACE reads, gives a single entry per CDR3 protein. In the table there are about 570,000 distinct CDR3 sequences, 27% of which are singletons. Each donor supplied 8 to 10 milliliters of peripheral blood. This clonotype has just a few counts. Its antigen is unknown. Study findings and constraints: The study found more naive CD4+ cells and higher diversity in long-lived than aged donors.

Unmatched junction bases numbered 4, after V lost 1 base and J lost 5 bases. Looked up from germline, CDR1 is LNHDA and CDR2 is SQIVND (reference sequence). The CDR3 spans 16 residues. Sequencing used blood. The chain uses TRBV19 and TRBJ2-5; 13 bases match TRBD2. This receptor was identified in a woman in her 70s in good health. CDR3 region: CASSIASGLAGETQYF. The CDR3 DNA follows: TGTGCCAGTAGTATAGCCTCGGGACTAGCGGGGGAGACCCAGTACTTC.